The clone carrying this T cell receptor (beta chain) turned up a few times. Its antigen is not known. Quantitative 5'-RACE with molecular barcodes generated TCR beta libraries. Via MiXCR, TCRdb re-called the 5' RACE reads, giving one row per CDR3 protein. The sample records about 96,000 distinct CDR3 sequences, 25% to 35% being singletons. This entry is derived from a study of CD8 T cells in ankylosing spondylitis. Study-wide results and limits: Clones that were linked to disease were CD8+ and were relatively rare in peripheral blood. Clones linked to disease were reported to show significant enrichment in matched ankylosing spondylitis synovial fluid. In reactive arthritis synovial fluid and blood, some motif variants had been reported before.

The CDR3 has 15 residues. J was trimmed by 3 bases and V by 5 bases; bases with no gene match: 6. Germline V gene sequence: CDR1 DFQATT, CDR2 SNEGSKA (reference sequence). Sequenced input: blood, either unsorted or a sorted T cell fraction (not recorded which). The J gene is TRBJ2-1, the V gene TRBV20-1; 11 bases fit TRBD2. The source of this sequence is a male donor with ankylosing spondylitis or in good health (not recorded which). In DNA, the CDR3 is TGCAGTGCTTCGGGCGGACTAGCGGGCTACAATGAGCAGTTCTTC. Translating gives CSASGGLAGYNEQFF.